Given below is one TCR beta chain in context. What it binds is unknown. CDR3 length: 13 amino acids. Trimming took 2 bases from V and 10 from J, leaving 12 bases between them. Germline lookup yields CDR1 MGHDK and CDR2 SYGVNS. As processed by the authors: Junction-only immunoSEQ data arrived without quality scores, meaning filtering differed. Repertoires were generated with immunoSEQ multiplex PCR, while TCRdb's copy carries only in-frame clones and drops some. The DNA gave D and trimming, while V, J and clone size come from that table. The table records approximately 2.3 million clones, 93% of them present only once. The sample is drawn from a study of shared clonotypes between healthy human individuals. Broader study findings: Sharing across several donors was seen in 4% to 6.5% of naive CD4 clonotypes. Generation probabilities of non-shared clonotypes were lower (relative to those shared by all four donors).

The source of this sequence is a man aged 18 to 30 in good health. Some clones in this sample may be carry-over from other donors' samples. The chain is built from TRBV25-1 and TRBJ2-1, with D unresolved. The sequenced sample was naive CD4+ T cells from PBMCs. Subset in this sample: CD45RA+ positively selected. For the CDR3, the DNA is TGTGCCAGCAGTGAAGACTTCCGTGGGGAGCAGTTCTTC. Residues: CASSEDFRGEQFF.